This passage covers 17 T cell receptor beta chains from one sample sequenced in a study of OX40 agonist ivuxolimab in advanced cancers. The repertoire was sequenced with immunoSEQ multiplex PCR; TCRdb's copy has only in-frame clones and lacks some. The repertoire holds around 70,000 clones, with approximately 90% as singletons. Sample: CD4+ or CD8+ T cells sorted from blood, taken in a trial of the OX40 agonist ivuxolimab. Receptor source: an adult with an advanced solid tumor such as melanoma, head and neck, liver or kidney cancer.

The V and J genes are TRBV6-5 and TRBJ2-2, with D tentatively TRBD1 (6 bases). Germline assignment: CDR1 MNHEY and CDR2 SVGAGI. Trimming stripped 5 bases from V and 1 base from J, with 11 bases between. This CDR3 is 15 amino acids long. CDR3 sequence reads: CASSTQGRNTGELFF. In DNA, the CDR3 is TGTGCCAGCAGTACACAGGGAAGGAACACCGGGGAGCTGTTTTTT.

In DNA form, the CDR3 reads TGTGCCACCAGCAAGGGACAGACTAGCAATCAGCCCCAGCATTTT. Translated, it gives CATSKGQTSNQPQHF. The rearrangement joins TRBV15 to TRBJ1-5; 7 positions agree with TRBD1. V trimming: 4 bases; J trimming: 0 bases; junction bases outside the gene matches: 3. The V gene's germline CDR1 is LNHNV and CDR2 YYDKDF (reference sequence). The CDR3 length is 15 residues.

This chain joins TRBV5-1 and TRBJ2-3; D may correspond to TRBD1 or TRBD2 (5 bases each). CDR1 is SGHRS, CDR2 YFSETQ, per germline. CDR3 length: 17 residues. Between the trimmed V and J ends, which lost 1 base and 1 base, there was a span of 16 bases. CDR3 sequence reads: CASSLWGRAAGTDTQYF. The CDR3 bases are TGCGCCAGCAGCTTGTGGGGCCGAGCGGCGGGCACAGATACGCAGTATTTT.

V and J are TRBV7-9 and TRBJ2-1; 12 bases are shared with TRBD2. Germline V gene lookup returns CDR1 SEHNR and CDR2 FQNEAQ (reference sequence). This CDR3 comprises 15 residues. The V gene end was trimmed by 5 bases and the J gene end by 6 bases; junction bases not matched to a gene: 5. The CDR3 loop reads CASSLLAGGPNEQFF. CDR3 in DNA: TGTGCCAGCAGCCTACTAGCGGGGGGCCCCAATGAGCAGTTCTTC.

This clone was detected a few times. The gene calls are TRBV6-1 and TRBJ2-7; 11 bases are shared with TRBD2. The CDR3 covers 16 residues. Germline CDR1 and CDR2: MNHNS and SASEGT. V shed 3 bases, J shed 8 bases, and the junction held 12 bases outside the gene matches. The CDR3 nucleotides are TGTGCCAGCAGTGAGCTAGCGGGAGGTTCTCGGTGGCAGCAGTACTTC. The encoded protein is CASSELAGGSRWQQYF.

Here the CDR3 reads CASSPRSASGPFQETQYF. CDR3 nucleotide sequence: TGTGCCAGCTCACCAAGGTCGGCTAGCGGGCCGTTCCAAGAGACCCAGTACTTC. The V and J genes are TRBV18 and TRBJ2-5; 8 positions agree with TRBD2. This CDR3 spans 18 amino acids. Germline V lookup: CDR1 KGHSH, CDR2 LQKENI. V lost 2 bases, J lost 1 base, and 12 bases stayed unmatched. Drawing the rest from reference TRBV18 and TRBJ2-5, the complete variable domain is NAGVMQNPRHLVRRRGQEARLRCSPMKGHSHVYWYRQLPEEGLKFMVYLQKENIIDESGMPKERFSAEFPKEGPSILRIQQVVRGDSAAYFCASSPRSASGPFQETQYFGPGTRLLVL.

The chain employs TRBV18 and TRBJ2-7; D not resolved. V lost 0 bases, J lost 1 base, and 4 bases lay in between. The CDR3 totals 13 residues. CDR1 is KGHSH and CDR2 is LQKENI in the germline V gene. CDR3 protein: CASSPPGSYEQYF. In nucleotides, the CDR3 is TGTGCCAGCTCACCACCAGGTTCCTACGAGCAGTACTTC.

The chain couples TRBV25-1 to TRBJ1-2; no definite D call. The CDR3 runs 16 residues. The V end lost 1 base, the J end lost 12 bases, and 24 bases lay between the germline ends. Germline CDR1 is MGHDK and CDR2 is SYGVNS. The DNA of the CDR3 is TGTGCCAGCAGTGAATGGTCCTCCTCGGGATCGGGCCGCCACACCTTC. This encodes CASSEWSSSGSGRHTF.

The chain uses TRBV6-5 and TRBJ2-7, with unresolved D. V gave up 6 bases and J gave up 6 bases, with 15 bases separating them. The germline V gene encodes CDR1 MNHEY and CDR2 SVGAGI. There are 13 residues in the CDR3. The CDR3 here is CASRSVAPGEQYF. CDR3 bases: TGTGCCAGCAGGTCAGTGGCTCCTGGCGAGCAGTACTTC.

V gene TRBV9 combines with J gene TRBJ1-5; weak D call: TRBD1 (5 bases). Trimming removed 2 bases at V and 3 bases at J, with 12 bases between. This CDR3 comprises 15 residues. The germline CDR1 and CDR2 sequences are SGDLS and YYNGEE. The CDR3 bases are TGTGCCAGCAGCGTGTCAGGGATCCCCAATCAGCCCCAGCATTTT. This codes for CASSVSGIPNQPQHF.

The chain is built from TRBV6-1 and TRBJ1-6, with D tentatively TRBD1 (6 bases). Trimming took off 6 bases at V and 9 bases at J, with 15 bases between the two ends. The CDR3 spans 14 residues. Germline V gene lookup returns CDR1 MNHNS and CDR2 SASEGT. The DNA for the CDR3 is TGTGCCAGCAGAGAACAGGGTGTGGGTTCACCCCTCCACTTT. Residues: CASREQGVGSPLHF.

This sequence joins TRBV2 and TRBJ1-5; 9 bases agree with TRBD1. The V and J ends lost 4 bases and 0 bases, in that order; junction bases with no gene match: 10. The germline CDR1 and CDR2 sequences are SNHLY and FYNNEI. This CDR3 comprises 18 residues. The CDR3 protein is CASSAPGQGTYSNQPQHF. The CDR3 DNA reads TGTGCCAGCAGTGCACCGGGACAGGGAACATATAGCAATCAGCCCCAGCATTTT.

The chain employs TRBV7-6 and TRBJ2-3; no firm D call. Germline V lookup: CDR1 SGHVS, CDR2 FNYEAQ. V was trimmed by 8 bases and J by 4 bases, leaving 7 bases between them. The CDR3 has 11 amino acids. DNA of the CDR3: TGTGCCAGCGGTAATTCAGATACGCAGTATTTT. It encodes CASGNSDTQYF.

The CDR3 nucleotides read TGCGCCAGCAGCTTGACAGGGGCGCCCTACGAGCAGTACTTC. The encoded protein is CASSLTGAPYEQYF. This sequence joins TRBV5-1 and TRBJ2-7, with 7 bases matching TRBD1. V lost 1 base and J lost 2; bases outside the gene matches: 3. CDR1 and CDR2 (germline): SGHRS, YFSETQ. The CDR3 loop spans 14 amino acids.

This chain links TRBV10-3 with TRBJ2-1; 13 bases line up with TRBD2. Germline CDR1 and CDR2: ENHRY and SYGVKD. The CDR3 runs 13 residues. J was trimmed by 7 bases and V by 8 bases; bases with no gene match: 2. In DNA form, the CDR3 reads TGTGCCATCGGACTAGCGGGGGCAAATGAGCAGTTCTTC. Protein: CAIGLAGANEQFF.

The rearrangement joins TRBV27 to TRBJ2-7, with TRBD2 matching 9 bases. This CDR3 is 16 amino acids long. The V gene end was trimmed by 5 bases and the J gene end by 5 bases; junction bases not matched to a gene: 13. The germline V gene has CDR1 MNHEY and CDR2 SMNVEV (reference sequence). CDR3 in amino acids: CASSATTGTSFHEQYF. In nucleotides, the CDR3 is TGTGCCAGCAGTGCAACGACCGGGACTAGCTTCCACGAGCAGTACTTC.

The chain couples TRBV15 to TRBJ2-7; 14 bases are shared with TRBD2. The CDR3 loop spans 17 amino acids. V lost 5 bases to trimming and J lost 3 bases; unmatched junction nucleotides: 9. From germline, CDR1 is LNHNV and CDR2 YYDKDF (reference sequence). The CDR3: CATSGPGLAGEDYEQYF. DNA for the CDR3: TGTGCCACCAGCGGACCGGGACTAGCGGGAGAAGACTACGAGCAGTACTTC.